The entry below gives a single TCR beta chain sequence along with its context. This specimen belongs to a study of blood T cell repertoires in COVID-19. Overall study: From the United States, Italy and Spain came samples of acute and convalescent COVID-19. Nucleic acid was either cDNA or gDNA, and it came from T cells, B-cell-depleted T cells, or PBMCs.

Generated by immunoSEQ multiplex PCR, the TCRdb table keeps only in-frame clones and is missing some. This sample has 45,000 or so clones; about 80% occur once, and the top ten carry 15% to 20%. This clonotype originated in a man aged 65 to 85 with acute or convalescent COVID-19. The specimen sequenced was peripheral blood.

The CDR3 here is CASSQDKGIGGAFF. CDR3 nucleotides: TGCGCCAGCAGCCAAGATAAGGGTATAGGAGGAGCTTTCTTT. The rearrangement joins TRBV4-3 to TRBJ1-1; D is undetermined. The CDR3 covers 14 residues. Germline V gene data show CDR1 as LGHNA and CDR2 as YSLEER. Trimming stripped 0 bases from V and 10 bases from J, with 15 bases between.